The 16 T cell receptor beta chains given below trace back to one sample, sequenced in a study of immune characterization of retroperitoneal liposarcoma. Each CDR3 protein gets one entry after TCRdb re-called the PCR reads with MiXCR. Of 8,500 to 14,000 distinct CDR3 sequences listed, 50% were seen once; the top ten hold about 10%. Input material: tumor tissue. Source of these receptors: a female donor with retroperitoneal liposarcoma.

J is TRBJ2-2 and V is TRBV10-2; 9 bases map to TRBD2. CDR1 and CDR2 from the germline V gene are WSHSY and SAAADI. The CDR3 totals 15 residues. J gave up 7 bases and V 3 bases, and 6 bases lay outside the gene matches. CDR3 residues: CASSEVAGADGELFF. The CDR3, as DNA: TGCGCCAGCAGTGAAGTAGCGGGAGCGGACGGGGAGCTGTTTTTT.

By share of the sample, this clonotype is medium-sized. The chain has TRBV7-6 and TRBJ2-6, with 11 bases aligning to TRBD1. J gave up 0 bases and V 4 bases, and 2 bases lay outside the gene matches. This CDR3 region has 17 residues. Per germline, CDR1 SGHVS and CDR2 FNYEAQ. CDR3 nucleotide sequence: TGTGCCAGCAGCTCCGGGACAGGGGGCTCTGGGGCCAACGTCCTGACTTTC. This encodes CASSSGTGGSGANVLTF. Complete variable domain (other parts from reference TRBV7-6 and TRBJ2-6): GAGVSQSPRYKVTKRGQDVALRCDPISGHVSLYWYRQALGQGPEFLTYFNYEAQQDKSGLPNDRFSAERPEGSISTLTIQRTEQRDSAMYRCASSSGTGGSGANVLTFGAGSRLTVL.

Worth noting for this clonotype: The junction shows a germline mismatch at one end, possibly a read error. The DNA of the CDR3 is TGTGCCAGCAGACTCCAGTCCGGAATTCCGGGGGGGCTGTTTTTT. Translated: CASRLQSGIPGGLFF. This rearrangement joins TRBV6-1 to TRBJ2-2, with TRBD2 matching over 7 bases. Germline-derived CDR1 and CDR2 are MNHNS and SASEGT. The CDR3 length is 15 residues.

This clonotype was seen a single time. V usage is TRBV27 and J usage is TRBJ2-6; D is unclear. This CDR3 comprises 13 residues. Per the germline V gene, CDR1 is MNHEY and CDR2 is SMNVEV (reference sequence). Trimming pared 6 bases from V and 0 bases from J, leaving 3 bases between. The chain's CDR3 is CASRSSGANVLTF. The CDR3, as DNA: TGTGCCAGCAGGAGCTCTGGGGCCAACGTCCTGACTTTC.

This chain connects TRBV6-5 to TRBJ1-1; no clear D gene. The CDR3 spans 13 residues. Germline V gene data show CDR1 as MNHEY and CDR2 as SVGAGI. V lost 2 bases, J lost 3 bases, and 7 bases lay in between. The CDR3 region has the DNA TGTGCCAGCAGTTACAGTACTTACACTGAAGCTTTCTTT. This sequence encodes CASSYSTYTEAFF.

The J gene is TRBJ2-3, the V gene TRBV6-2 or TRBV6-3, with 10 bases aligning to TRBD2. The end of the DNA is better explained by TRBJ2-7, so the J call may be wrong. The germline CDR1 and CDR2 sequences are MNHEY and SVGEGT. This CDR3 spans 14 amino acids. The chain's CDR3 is CASRSGRNTYEQYF. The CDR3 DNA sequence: TGTGCCAGTCGTAGCGGGAGGAATACCTACGAGCAGTACTTC.

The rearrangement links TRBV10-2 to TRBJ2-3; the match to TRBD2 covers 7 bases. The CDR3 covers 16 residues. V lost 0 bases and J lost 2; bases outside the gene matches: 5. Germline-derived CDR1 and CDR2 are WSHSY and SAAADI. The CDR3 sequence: CASSESRRGYTDTQYF. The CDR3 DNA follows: TGCGCCAGCAGTGAGTCCCGGCGGGGGTACACAGATACGCAGTATTTT.

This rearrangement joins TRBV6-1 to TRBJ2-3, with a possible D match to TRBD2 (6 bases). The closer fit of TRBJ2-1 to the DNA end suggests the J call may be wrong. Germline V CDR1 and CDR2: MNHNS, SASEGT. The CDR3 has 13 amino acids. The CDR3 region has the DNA TGTGCCAGCAGTCCCCGGGGGTGGGATGAGCAGTTCTTC. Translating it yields CASSPRGWDEQFF.

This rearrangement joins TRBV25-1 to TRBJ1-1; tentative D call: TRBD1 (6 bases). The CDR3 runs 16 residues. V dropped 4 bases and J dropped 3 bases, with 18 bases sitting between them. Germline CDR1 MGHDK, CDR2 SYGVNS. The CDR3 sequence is CASSGPPTGLDTEAFF. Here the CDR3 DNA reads TGTGCCAGCAGTGGACCACCGACAGGTTTGGACACTGAAGCTTTCTTT.

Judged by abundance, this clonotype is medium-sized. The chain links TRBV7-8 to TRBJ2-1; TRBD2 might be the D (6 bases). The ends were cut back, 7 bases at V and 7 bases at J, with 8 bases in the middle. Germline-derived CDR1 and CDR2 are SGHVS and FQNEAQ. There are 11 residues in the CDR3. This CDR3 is CASTGGNEQFF. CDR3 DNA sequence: TGTGCCAGCACCGGAGGGAATGAGCAGTTCTTC.

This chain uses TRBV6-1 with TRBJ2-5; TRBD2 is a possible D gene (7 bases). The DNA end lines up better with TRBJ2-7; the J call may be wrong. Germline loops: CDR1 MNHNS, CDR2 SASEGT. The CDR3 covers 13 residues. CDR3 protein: CASVGGGLYEQYF. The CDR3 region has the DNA TGTGCCAGTGTGGGGGGGGGGCTATACGAGCAGTACTTC.

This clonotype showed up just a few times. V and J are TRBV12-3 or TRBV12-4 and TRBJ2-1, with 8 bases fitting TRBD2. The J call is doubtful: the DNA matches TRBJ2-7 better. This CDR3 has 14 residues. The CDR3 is CASSMSGRAYEQYF. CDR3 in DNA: TGTGCCAGCAGCATGAGCGGGAGAGCCTACGAGCAGTACTTC.

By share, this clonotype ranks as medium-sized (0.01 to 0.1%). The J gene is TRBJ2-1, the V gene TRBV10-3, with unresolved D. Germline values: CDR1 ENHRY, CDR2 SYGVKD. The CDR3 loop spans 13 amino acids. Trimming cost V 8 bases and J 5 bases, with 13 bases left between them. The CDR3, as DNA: TGTGCCATCCGAGCGTCCACGGACAATGAGCAGTTCTTC. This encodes CAIRASTDNEQFF.

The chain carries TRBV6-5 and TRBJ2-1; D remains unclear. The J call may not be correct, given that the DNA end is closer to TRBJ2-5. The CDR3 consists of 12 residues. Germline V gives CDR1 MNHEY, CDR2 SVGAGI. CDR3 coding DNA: TGTGCCAGCAGTTACTCGAAAGAGACCCAGTACTTC. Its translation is CASSYSKETQYF.

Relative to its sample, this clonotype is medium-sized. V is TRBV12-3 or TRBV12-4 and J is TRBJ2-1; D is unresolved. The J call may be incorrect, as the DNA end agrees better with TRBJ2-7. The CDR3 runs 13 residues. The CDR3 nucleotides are TGTGCCAGCACTCCCCGCGACCGGAATGAGCAGTACTTC. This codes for CASTPRDRNEQYF.

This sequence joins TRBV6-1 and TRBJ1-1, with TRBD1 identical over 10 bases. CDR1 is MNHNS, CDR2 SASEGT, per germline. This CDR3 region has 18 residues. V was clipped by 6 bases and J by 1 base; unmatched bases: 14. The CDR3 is CASSPRADRGDKNTEAFF. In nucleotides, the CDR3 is TGTGCCAGCAGCCCCCGGGCGGACAGGGGGGATAAGAACACTGAAGCTTTCTTT.